The source of this T cell receptor (beta chain) is a study of T cell responses to AZD1222 COVID-19 vaccine. V lost 7 bases and J 7 bases, leaving 11 bases between the germline ends. The CDR3 totals 13 residues. CDR1 SNHLY and CDR2 FYNNEI come from the germline V gene. The study, taken as a whole, reports: Donors, mostly white British, included more females; clonal diversity was possibly underestimated. The study sampled repertoires only after the peak T cell response.

About this clone itself: Its antigen is not known.

Only in-frame clones appear in the TCRdb table, and some are missing; sequencing was by immunoSEQ multiplex PCR. The table includes some 150,000 clones, 80% to 90% detected once. This chain connects TRBV2 to TRBJ1-6; TRBD1 is a possible D gene (5 bases). Here the sequenced sample was peripheral blood, taken 28 days after the second AZD1222 dose. This sequence originates from an adult who received the AZD1222 COVID-19 vaccine. The CDR3 here is CASNNEGNSPLHF. For the CDR3, the DNA is TGTGCCAGCAACAACGAGGGGAATTCACCCCTCCACTTT. Drawing the rest from reference TRBV2 and TRBJ1-6, the complete variable domain is EPEVTQTPSHQVTQMGQEVILRCVPISNHLYFYWYRQILGQKVEFLVSFYNNEISEKSEIFDDQFSVERPDGSNFTLKIRSTKLEDSAMYFCASNNEGNSPLHFGNGTRLTVT.